This T cell receptor (beta chain) was obtained from a study of beta chain features in type 1 diabetes. Study conclusions and caveats: Among all four CD4+ subsets, Type 1 diabetes patients had TCRB CDR3s that were moderately but significantly shorter.

This clone has just a few counts. Its antigen is undetermined. Markers CD45RO/CCR7/CD25/CD127/CD95/CD27 served to sort CD4+ naive, central memory, regulatory and stem cell-like memory cells. Investigators reverse transcribed all isolated RNA, so they sequenced expressed TCRB transcripts. Generated by immunoSEQ multiplex PCR, the TCRdb table keeps only in-frame clones and is missing some. The table lists under 950,000 clones, 15% to 20% of them singletons. CDR1 is MDHEN, CDR2 SYDVKM, per germline. Trimming took 6 bases from V and 5 from J, leaving 13 bases between them. This CDR3 contains 13 residues. Sequencing input: naive CD4+ T cells from blood. The clonotype originates from a woman under 30 in good health. V gene TRBV28 combines with J gene TRBJ1-1; D is unclear. DNA of the CDR3: TGTGCCAGCAGGCGATCGATCAGGACTGAAGCTTTCTTT. This translates into CASRRSIRTEAFF.